The clone carrying this T cell receptor (beta chain) has a count of ten or more. Its target is not known. Treatment of the sample: around 19 received Ad26.COV2.S at low or high dose, single or two shots; 5 received placebo; per-sample allocation not given. Specimens were obtained on day 63 following the first vaccine or placebo injection. An adult aged 18-55 years in Boston served as the donor. The shot given was an Ad26 vector that makes Wuhan-strain SARS-CoV-2 spike. The table came from immunoSEQ multiplex PCR; TCRdb's copy has only in-frame clones and leaves some out. The sample contains approximately 360,000 clones, around four fifths of which appear only once. The sample is drawn from a study of Ad26.COV2.S vaccination and SARS-CoV-2 variants. Study summary: Ad26.COV2.S, an intramuscular injection, was given once or twice 56 days apart.

Study observations and caveats: Total T cell responses were possibly underestimated by TCR breadth and depth analyses.

Germline values: CDR1 SGHAT, CDR2 FQNNGV. J lost 1 base, V lost 5 bases, and 8 bases had no gene match. This CDR3 contains 15 residues. This clonotype was obtained from a person between 18 and 60 years old who received the Ad26.COV2.S COVID-19 vaccine or a placebo. The sequences come from peripheral blood, collected in a trial of Ad26.COV2.S vaccine versus placebo. The rearrangement uses TRBV11-2 and TRBJ2-7; 7 bases line up with TRBD2. Here the CDR3 DNA reads TGTGCCAGCAGCCCCTTCAACGGGAGGTCCTACGAGCAGTACTTC. This encodes CASSPFNGRSYEQYF.